The present entry profiles one T cell receptor beta chain with its context. Sequenced patients had shown CD8+CD57+ cell expansion by flow cytometry. The template for TCR beta VDJ and CDR3 sequence profiling was genomic DNA. MiXCR, applied by TCRdb to the reads, yields one record per CDR3 protein. Seen here are approximately 250,000 distinct CDR3 sequences, approximately 82% observed once, and the top ten hold 35% to 50%. The CDR3 has 16 amino acids. In germline, CDR1 is SGHAT, CDR2 FQNNGV. The V end lost 1 base, the J end lost 4 bases, and 15 bases lay between the germline ends. This record belongs to a study of CD8+CD57+ T cells in acquired aplastic anemia.

This receptor was identified in a human donor with aplastic anemia. The source material was sorted CD4+, CD8+, or CD8+CD57+ T cells (not recorded which) from PBMCs. The chain couples TRBV11-2 to TRBJ2-3; TRBD2 is a possible D gene (5 bases). CDR3 coding DNA: TGTGCCAGCAGCTTAGGGGTAGCGATTAGCCCAGATACGCAGTATTTT. Its translation is CASSLGVAISPDTQYF.